Described below is a single TCR beta chain sequence and its context. There is no known antigen for this receptor. Base qualities were left out, and no much larger clone turns up one base away. V and J are trimmed by 3 bases and 4 bases, and the gene matches miss 8 bases of the junction. The CDR3 starts with the cysteine, ends with the phenylalanine, and has 15 residues. The DNA shown is the 45-base CDR3, in frame from base 1. Reading the germline V gene (reference sequence) gives CDR1 LNHDA and CDR2 SQIVND. This sample is drawn from a study of beta chain features in type 1 diabetes (dated by TCRdb to between 2017 and 2018). At the level of the whole study: Patients and healthy donors did not differ in mean age, gender distribution, total cell number or subset yield. A total of 85 million to 140 million sorted cells were examined across all samples, and the number of cells per subset was strongly correlated with RNA yield. The study compared TCRB repertoires of sorted circulating CD4+ T cell subsets between recently diagnosed type 1 diabetes patients and matched healthy donors. Regulatory and stem cell-like memory subsets were isolated from only 8 patients and about eight healthy donors, whereas naive and central memory subsets came from all 30 or so donors.

A single peripheral blood draw of 90 to 150 mL on average was collected from each donor into heparinised tubes. A BD FACSAria II was used to sort naive, central memory, regulatory and stem cell-like memory CD4+ T cells with a panel that included CD45RO, CCR7, CD25, CD127, CD95 and CD27. A purity above 98% was achieved for all sorted populations. PBMCs were separated immediately by Lymphoprep density gradient centrifugation and were stained directly, without being cultured. Samples were stained and sorted in pairs, with one healthy donor and one patient per experiment, so that batch effects were minimized. What the study reported, not specific to this receptor: A moderate but significant shortening of TCRB CDR3 length was observed in type 1 diabetes patients in all four CD4+ subsets. Patients with type 1 diabetes made fewer insertions and deleted more nucleotides at VDJ recombination sites, implying thymic rearrangement abnormalities. Naive, central memory and regulatory TCRB repertoires appeared more similar among patients than among healthy donors. Shorter templates might be favored by PCR, yet because patient and control samples were amplified and corrected together, any such skew would affect both groups equally. Because cDNA was sequenced instead of genomic DNA, activated cells with high expression could be over-represented, although the groups did not differ in activation or CD3 levels. Because the HLA sub-analyses included only small numbers of individuals, any influence of HLA type on TCRB rearrangement was left unresolved.

The High Capacity cDNA Reverse Transcription Kit was used to reverse transcribe all of the isolated RNA, meaning that expressed TCRB transcripts were what got sequenced. Deep immunoSEQ sequencing was performed on naive, central memory and regulatory T cell samples, with an average of roughly 3.6 million total reads per sample. After sorted cells were lysed in RLT buffer, RNA was extracted with DNase-treated RNeasy Micro or Mini kits, with the choice depending on cell number. Each cell subset was processed separately to prevent cross-contamination, with patient and healthy donor samples processed together. Using the immunoSEQ multiplex PCR, TCRB sequences were amplified from cDNA into 87-bp fragments spanning the CDR3 region. The amplicons were sequenced using the Illumina HiSeq platform. Processing in the source paper ran as follows. Synthetic template baselines were used to correct PCR bias computationally, reads within Hamming distance 2 were collapsed together, and singletons that could not be merged were discarded. Reads were aligned against IMGT so that V, D and J genes, CDR3 length and insertions or deletions at six rearrangement sites could be assigned. Within each subset, clonotype counts were normalized to sorted cell number, after which true diversity and Gini coefficients were computed with the tcR R package. The overlap coefficient, calculated on TCRB nucleotide sequences, was used to quantify repertoire sharing. Out-of-frame TCRB sequences from naive cells were analyzed as a proxy for the pre-selection repertoire. TCRdb retrieved this table from immuneACCESS and kept in-frame rearrangements only. Not all clones are present; in checked studies, unresolved V genes account for under half, and no reason is known for the remainder. The V and J calls and the clone size are those of that table, but D and trimming were determined from the DNA. Here the sample has 250,000 to 300,000 clones; around 24% occur a single time. The ten largest clones represent roughly 0.013% of the sample.

The receptor's source is a young woman with type 1 diabetes. The chain is encoded by TRBV19 joined to TRBJ1-2; a stretch of 7 junction bases matches TRBD1. The sample was naive CD4+ T cells from blood. The meaning of the sample's cell subset or site label: true naive CD4+ T cells. The CDR3 protein: CASSIDRVRGYGYTF. The nucleotides are TGTGCCAGTAGTATCGACAGGGTACGCGGCTATGGCTACACCTTC.